This TCR beta chain comes out of a study of blood T cell repertoires in COVID-19. Study context: COVID-19 samples collected from the United States, Italy and Spain covered acute and convalescent phases. From T cells, B-cell-depleted T cells, or PBMCs came the material, which was cDNA or gDNA.

Per the study methods: From reference gene primer amplification, estimates of nucleated cell counts were derived. The repertoire was sequenced with immunoSEQ multiplex PCR; TCRdb's copy has only in-frame clones and lacks some. D and trimming come from the DNA, and the V and J calls and clone size come from that table. The table shows approximately 170,000 clones, with about 83% occurring only once. V shed 4 bases and J 0 bases; nucleotides not matched to a gene: 10. Per germline, CDR1 MGHRA and CDR2 YSYEKL. CDR3 length equals 19 residues. The TCR sequence derives from a young man with active or convalescent COVID-19. Input material: peripheral blood. This sequence joins TRBV4-1 and TRBJ2-4; 12 bases line up with TRBD2. CDR3 sequence (DNA): TGCGCCAGCAGCCCCCGGACTAGCGGGGAAGTACTAGCCAAAAACATTCAGTACTTC. Translated, it gives CASSPRTSGEVLAKNIQYF.